Listed below are T cell receptor beta chains from one sample, sequenced in a study of T cells expressing NK-cell markers. TCRdb re-called the 5' RACE reads; one entry per CDR3 protein, DNA not given. The sample includes over 350,000 distinct CDR3 sequences. Sample: blood T cells: a sorted CD56 or NKG2C T cell subset, CD4+ or CD8+ T cells, or bulk PBMC T cells (not recorded which). These receptors were taken from a woman between 45 and 60 years old in good health. The CDR3 runs from the conserved cysteine through the conserved F or W.

TRBV18	15	TRBJ2-1	CASSPGRSNNNEQFF
TRBV7-8	16	TRBJ2-1	CASSLVRTSIPNEQFF
TRBV5-1	16	TRBJ2-1	CASSLADRVRYNEQFF
TRBV12-3/TRBV12-4	16	TRBJ2-3	CASSLRAGPRTDTQYF
TRBV11-3	15	TRBJ2-2	CASSLDATATGELFF
TRBV14	16	TRBJ1-1	CASSQRGALMNTEAFF
TRBV5-1	17	TRBJ2-1	CASSFLPGSFQYNEQFF
TRBV10-2	15	TRBJ1-4	CASSEVGPGGEKLFF
TRBV30	14	TRBJ2-1	CAWNSGRRYNEQFF
TRBV20-1	12	TRBJ2-1	CSARSGTIEQFF
TRBV29-1	12	TRBJ2-1	CSVLGQYNEQFF
TRBV10-3	16	TRBJ2-1	CAISALTSGRDDEQFF
TRBV5-1	15	TRBJ2-3	CASSLRGVSTDTQYF
TRBV7-9	16	TRBJ1-1	CASSLALGTVNTEAFF
TRBV19	15	TRBJ1-2	CASSIQDRVNYGYTF
TRBV12-3/TRBV12-4	14	TRBJ2-1	CASSFSTGGNEQFF
TRBV12-3/TRBV12-4	16	TRBJ2-3	CASSPPFLGHADTQYF
TRBV7-2	15	TRBJ2-2	CASSRDRTNTGELFF
TRBV13	15	TRBJ1-2	CASSLAGQGTYGYTF
TRBV5-1	14	TRBJ2-3	CASTLHRRADTQYF
TRBV29-1	14	TRBJ1-6	CSVGETGVNSPLHF
TRBV20-1	15	TRBJ2-1	CSADNRDWYSNEQFF
TRBV7-9	13	TRBJ2-3	CASSDWSTDTQYF
TRBV18	15	TRBJ2-1	CASSWRQGPYNEQFF
TRBV7-2	13	TRBJ2-7	CASSFLASSEQYF